The subject of this entry is one T cell receptor (beta chain). This clone's antigen is unknown. No much larger clone is present one base from it, and per-base qualities are unavailable. Each donor gave one peripheral blood draw, averaging roughly 100 mL, which was collected into heparinised tubes. A BD FACSAria II and a panel including CD45RO, CCR7, CD25, CD127, CD95 and CD27 were used to sort naive, central memory, regulatory and stem cell-like memory CD4+ T cells. A purity above 95% was achieved for all sorted populations. Right away, PBMCs were isolated by Lymphoprep density gradient centrifugation and were stained directly, with no culture step. To minimize batch effects, samples were stained and sorted in pairs, one healthy donor with one patient per experiment. This sample was included in a study of beta chain features in type 1 diabetes listed by TCRdb under 2018. Background on the whole study: Mean age, gender distribution, total cell number and subset yield were not different between patients and healthy donors. A total of approximately 99,000,000 sorted cells were examined across all samples, and RNA yield correlated strongly with the number of cells per subset. The study compared TCRB repertoires of sorted circulating CD4+ T cell subsets between recently diagnosed type 1 diabetes patients and matched healthy donors. Regulatory and stem cell-like memory subsets were isolated from only 8 patients and about 8 healthy donors, whereas naive and central memory subsets came from all 30 or so donors. What the study reported, not specific to this receptor: Sequencing cDNA rather than genomic DNA could over-represent highly expressing activated cells, although activation and CD3 levels did not differ between groups. HLA sub-analyses involved small numbers of individuals, so any influence of HLA type on TCRB rearrangement remained unresolved. At VDJ recombination sites, type 1 diabetes patients had fewer insertions and more deleted nucleotides, which implies abnormalities in thymic rearrangement. A moderate but significant shortening of TCRB CDR3 length was observed in type 1 diabetes patients in all four CD4+ subsets. Naive, central memory and regulatory TCRB repertoires appeared more similar among patients than among healthy donors. Shorter templates might have been favored by PCR, but patient and control samples were amplified and corrected together, so both groups would have been affected equally by any skew.

Between the V and J ends, shortened by 4 bases and 3 bases respectively, the junction contains 18 bases. The cysteine opens and the phenylalanine closes a CDR3 of 16 amino acids. Only the CDR3 region is kept as DNA, spanning 48 bases read in frame from base 1. The CDR1 and CDR2 encoded by the germline V gene are SGHTA and FQGNSA. All of the isolated RNA was reverse transcribed with the High Capacity cDNA Reverse Transcription Kit, so expressed TCRB transcripts were sequenced. Deep immunoSEQ sequencing was performed on naive, central memory and regulatory T cell samples, with an average of approximately 4 million total reads per sample. Sorted cells were lysed in RLT buffer and RNA was extracted with DNase-treated RNeasy Micro or Mini kits, depending on cell number. Each cell subset was processed on its own to prevent cross-contamination, while patient and healthy donor samples were processed together. TCRB sequences were amplified from cDNA with the immunoSEQ multiplex PCR, producing 87-bp fragments spanning the CDR3 region. Sequencing of the amplicons was done on the Illumina HiSeq platform. As for how the authors treated the data: Synthetic template baselines were used to correct PCR bias computationally, reads within Hamming distance 2 were collapsed together, and singletons that could not be merged were discarded. Reads were aligned against IMGT so that V, D and J genes, CDR3 length and insertions or deletions at six rearrangement sites could be assigned. Within each subset, clonotype counts were normalized to sorted cell number, and only after that were true diversity and Gini coefficients computed with the tcR R package. The overlap coefficient, calculated on TCRB nucleotide sequences, was used to quantify repertoire sharing. Out-of-frame TCRB sequences from naive cells were analyzed to stand in for the pre-selection repertoire. TCRdb retrieved this table from immuneACCESS and kept in-frame rearrangements only. Not all clones are present; in checked studies, unresolved V genes account for under half, and no reason is known for the remainder. The V and J calls and clone size come from that table; D and trimming were worked out from the DNA. The sample data list approximately 380,000 clones, and roughly 16% of these were observed just once. The ten largest clones add up to under 0.02% of the sample.

Specimen: naive CD4+ T cells from blood. The cell subset or site label, as the study defines it: true naive CD4+ T cells. The sequence came from a young woman in good health. In this chain, TRBV7-2 is recombined with TRBJ1-2; TRBD1 could be the D gene, as 5 bases match. The CDR3: CASSSYIPRGDYGYTF. The bases read TGTGCCAGCAGCTCCTACATCCCCCGGGGGGACTATGGCTACACCTTC.